The 19 T cell receptor beta chains below all came from one sample that was sequenced in a study of Ad26.COV2.S vaccination and SARS-CoV-2 variants. Libraries were prepared by immunoSEQ multiplex PCR; TCRdb keeps only in-frame clonotypes and omits some of them. The sample lists around 420,000 clones; roughly 90% were seen once. Documented treatment: roughly 18 received Ad26.COV2.S at low or high dose, single or two shots; roughly 5 received placebo; per-sample allocation not given. Each sample was drawn 63 days after the first injection (of vaccine or placebo). The material was peripheral blood, obtained in a trial of Ad26.COV2.S vaccine versus placebo. The receptor source for this set is a person between 18 and 60 years old who received the Ad26.COV2.S COVID-19 vaccine or a placebo.

The chain employs TRBV5-5 and TRBJ2-7; D gene uncertain. The CDR3 is 11 residues long. Germline values: CDR1 SGHKS, CDR2 YYEKEE (reference sequence). Trimming left V 1 base short and J 7 bases short, with 6 bases between. The CDR3, as DNA: TGTGCCAGCAGCTTGTTCAGGGAGCAGTACTTC. Its translation is CASSLFREQYF.

J is TRBJ2-7 and V is TRBV28; maybe TRBD2 (6 bases). The CDR3 runs 17 residues. Germline V lookup: CDR1 MDHEN, CDR2 SYDVKM. V gave up 1 base and J gave up 1 base, with 17 bases separating them. The CDR3 DNA reads as TGTGCCAGCAGTTTATTGGCGGGGCCAACCCTTTCCTACGAGCAGTACTTC. Its protein is CASSLLAGPTLSYEQYF.

V is TRBV25-1 and J is TRBJ1-2; a weak D match, TRBD1 (6 bases). Trimming took 4 bases from V and 3 from J, leaving 6 bases between them. CDR3 length equals 12 residues. The germline gives CDR1 MGHDK, CDR2 SYGVNS. CDR3 amino acids: CASSAGDYGYTF. CDR3 sequence (DNA): TGTGCCAGCAGTGCAGGGGACTATGGCTACACCTTC.

This sequence joins TRBV9 and TRBJ2-1, with no clear D. Germline V CDR1 and CDR2: SGDLS, YYNGEE. Trimming left V 3 bases short and J 6 bases short, with 16 bases between. The CDR3 contains 15 residues. This CDR3 is CASSASGTAGNEQFF. The CDR3 DNA sequence: TGTGCCAGCAGCGCTTCGGGTACGGCAGGCAATGAGCAGTTCTTC. The complete variable domain, with remaining parts taken from reference TRBV9 and TRBJ2-1, reads DSGVTQTPKHLITATGQRVTLRCSPRSGDLSVYWYQQSLDQGLQFLIQYYNGEERAKGNILERFSAQQFPDLHSELNLSSLELGDSALYFCASSASGTAGNEQFFGPGTRLTVL.

The chain's CDR3 is CASSFLGGPEQYF. The DNA of the CDR3 is TGTGCCAGCAGCTTTCTTGGGGGGCCGGAGCAGTACTTC. This chain links TRBV5-5 with TRBJ2-7, with D perhaps assigned TRBD1 or TRBD2 (6 bases each). The V end lost 2 bases, the J end lost 7 bases, and 13 bases lay between the germline ends. This CDR3 region has 13 residues. Germline V CDR1 and CDR2: SGHKS, YYEKEE (reference sequence).

The gene calls are TRBV7-3 and TRBJ2-3; the D gene is possibly TRBD1 (6 bases). V lost 0 bases and J 6 bases, leaving 13 bases between the germline ends. Germline values: CDR1 SGHTA, CDR2 FQGTGA. The CDR3 extends over 15 amino acids. Here the CDR3 reads CASSLTVRGSDTQYF. The CDR3, as DNA: TGTGCCAGCAGCTTAACGGTTAGGGGGAGTGATACGCAGTATTTT.

V is TRBV11-2 and J is TRBJ1-5; D not certain. The germline V gene encodes CDR1 SGHAT and CDR2 FQNNGV. V was clipped by 5 bases and J by 4 bases, with 21 bases between them. The CDR3 contains 17 residues. For the CDR3, the DNA is TGTGCCAGCAGCCCTTTCCCCGGGCGACAAGGGAATCAGCCCCAGCATTTT. Its translation: CASSPFPGRQGNQPQHF.

The V and J genes are TRBV27 and TRBJ2-1; 8 nucleotides align to TRBD2. This CDR3 region has 16 residues. Per germline, CDR1 MNHEY and CDR2 SMNVEV (reference sequence). V lost 4 bases, J lost 2 bases, and 7 bases stayed unmatched. The CDR3 region is CASSSIAGPAYNEQFF. The DNA of the CDR3 is TGTGCCAGCAGTTCAATAGCGGGGCCCGCCTACAATGAGCAGTTCTTC.

This chain joins TRBV7-8 and TRBJ2-2, with D perhaps assigned TRBD1 or TRBD2 (5 bases each). This CDR3 is built from 16 residues. V was clipped by 5 bases and J by 5 bases, with 18 bases between them. Germline V gene sequence: CDR1 SGHVS, CDR2 FQNEAQ. The CDR3 coding sequence is TGTGCCAGCAGCCACTACGGGACGGATAATACCGGGGAGCTGTTTTTT. This codes for CASSHYGTDNTGELFF.

This clone was seen only once. CDR3 bases: TGTGCCAGCAGTTTGAGACAGAATAATTCACCCCTCCACTTT. It encodes CASSLRQNNSPLHF. The J gene is TRBJ1-6, the V gene TRBV6-5; possible D gene TRBD1, 5 bases. The CDR3 is made up of 14 amino acids. V gave up 4 bases and J gave up 5 bases, with 9 bases separating them. CDR1 MNHEY and CDR2 SVGAGI come from the germline V gene.

In regard to this clone: Additional DNA sequences in this sample encode the identical CDR3. V gene TRBV6-2 or TRBV6-3 combines with J gene TRBJ2-7; D unclear. V lost 2 bases to trimming and J lost 2 bases, with 7 bases between them. CDR1 and CDR2 (germline): MNHEY, SVGEGT. The CDR3 consists of 13 residues. The CDR3 bases are TGTGCCAGCAGTTACAGTCGAGCCTACGAGCAGTACTTC. This translates into CASSYSRAYEQYF.

This chain links TRBV28 with TRBJ2-1; 8 positions match TRBD1. V shed 6 bases and J 3 bases; nucleotides not matched to a gene: 7. Germline loops: CDR1 MDHEN, CDR2 SYDVKM. The CDR3 has 15 amino acids. This CDR3 reads CASRIQGALYNEQFF. For the CDR3, the DNA is TGTGCCAGCAGGATCCAGGGGGCCCTCTACAATGAGCAGTTCTTC.

This clone occurred a few times. J is TRBJ2-1 and V is TRBV6-1, with 9 bases matching TRBD2. Trimming took 2 bases from V and 6 from J; bases not matched to a gene: 5. CDR3 length: 15 residues. The V gene's germline CDR1 is MNHNS and CDR2 SASEGT. The CDR3 DNA reads TGTGCCAGCAGTGAAATGAGCGGGGGGTCCAATGAGCAGTTCTTC. It yields the protein CASSEMSGGSNEQFF.

This clone was observed a single time. The chain is built from TRBV14 and TRBJ2-7; 10 bases match TRBD1. Germline CDR1 is SGHDN and CDR2 is FVKESK. V trimming: 2 bases; J trimming: 5 bases; junction bases outside the gene matches: 6. CDR3 length: 15 amino acids. CDR3 loop: CASSQPGQGVDEQYF. DNA of the CDR3: TGTGCCAGCAGCCAACCTGGACAGGGGGTAGACGAGCAGTACTTC.

The chain uses TRBV20-1 and TRBJ1-1, with unresolved D. The ends were cut back, 5 bases at V and 6 bases at J, with 10 bases in the middle. Germline V lookup: CDR1 DFQATT, CDR2 SNEGSKA (reference sequence). The CDR3 sequence is 11 residues long. CDR3 loop: CSAFSVPEAFF. CDR3 DNA sequence: TGCAGTGCTTTTTCGGTACCTGAAGCTTTCTTT.

CDR3 sequence (DNA): TGCAGTGCTAGTGGGGGACTAGCTCTATACAATGAGCAGTTCTTC. Its protein product is CSASGGLALYNEQFF. The rearrangement links TRBV20-1 to TRBJ2-1; 9 nucleotides match TRBD2. With V trimmed by 3 bases and J by 4 bases, 7 bases remained unmatched. This CDR3 region has 15 residues. Germline-derived CDR1 and CDR2 are DFQATT and SNEGSKA (reference sequence).

The chain combines TRBV30 with TRBJ2-7, with a tentative D call TRBD1 (5 bases). The CDR3 totals 11 residues. Germline CDR1 reads GTSNPN; CDR2 reads SVGIG (reference sequence). The germline V and J ends were trimmed by 2 bases and 6 bases, with 8 bases remaining between them. As DNA, the CDR3 is TGTGCCTGGAGTCAGACAGCCGAGCAGTACTTC. Encoded protein: CAWSQTAEQYF.

V usage is TRBV6-2 or TRBV6-3 and J usage is TRBJ2-3, with 10 bases identical to TRBD2. Looked up from germline, CDR1 is MNHEY and CDR2 is SVGEGT. The CDR3 loop spans 16 amino acids. The trim removed 4 bases at V and 5 bases at J, leaving 9 bases unmatched. The CDR3 DNA follows: TGTGCCAGCAGTTCCCAGACTAGCGGGCTTAAAGATACGCAGTATTTT. Translation gives CASSSQTSGLKDTQYF.

This rearrangement joins TRBV27 to TRBJ2-3; D ambiguous. V lost 0 bases, J lost 1 base, and 20 bases lay in between. The CDR3 loop spans 19 amino acids. From germline, CDR1 is MNHEY and CDR2 SMNVEV (reference sequence). The CDR3 DNA is TGTGCCAGCAGTTTATCGTGGACGAGTGGGTGGGTGGGCACAGATACGCAGTATTTT. Protein product: CASSLSWTSGWVGTDTQYF.